The sequence of this T cell receptor beta chain was determined in a study of T-cell memory formation after mild COVID-19 (dated by TCRdb to about 2021). Concerning the study at large: TCR sequence clusters from the two donors were found to be largely donor specific. T-cell clones expanding and contracting after mild COVID-19 in a couple of donors were tracked by longitudinal TCRalpha and TCRbeta repertoire sequencing. Two young, previously healthy adult volunteers, one female and one male, were included in the cohort.

Study-level results and caveats: Contracting CD4+ clones turned up mainly in the CM and EM memory subsets, whereas EMRA was where CD8+ clones were enriched. Only two mild cases were covered by the study, and larger cohorts that include severe cases with pre-infection samples were considered necessary. Clones that contracted from day 15 to 85 showed balanced CD4/CD8 phenotypes, whereas a second wave of clones that expanded from day 15 to 37 leaned towards CD4+. Whether the second-wave clones peaking on day 37 were SARS-CoV-2 specific was not confirmed. The detection of some responding clones in pre-infection memory suggests that pre-existing cross-reactive memory T cells joined the SARS-CoV-2 response.

V lost 4 bases and J lost 3 bases, and the count of bases not matched to a germline gene is 7. The CDR3 spans 18 residues, from the cysteine through the phenylalanine. Of all the DNA, just the CDR3 is kept, 54 bases in frame from base 1. The germline V gene (reference sequence) gives CDR1 as LGHDT and CDR2 as YNNKEL. This clonotype was observed a handful of times. Its antigen specificity is not known. Base qualities are not at hand, and no much larger clone is one base apart. Ficoll-Paque density gradient centrifugation was used to isolate PBMCs. Sequencing relied on an Illumina NovaSeq 6000. TCRalpha and TCRbeta cDNA libraries were built by 5'RACE with constant-segment primers, adding sample barcodes and unique molecular identifiers. RNA was extracted from every sample with Trizol reagent. Libraries were amplified in two PCR steps, with a second sample barcode and Illumina TruSeq adapters added in the second step. Sequencing of the libraries was done on an Illumina NovaSeq, producing 2 x 150 bp paired-end reads. The source study handled its data this way. Demultiplexing of reads and collapsing into UMI-guided consensus sequences were performed with migec v1.2.7. With mixcr v2.1.11, UMI consensuses were aligned to TRA and TRB V and J templates and assembled into clonotypes. A clonotype was counted as expanded or contracted only when both edgeR and NoisET called the clonotype significant, with the noise models trained on biological replicates. For edgeR calls, the thresholds were a false discovery rate-adjusted p below 0.01 and a log2 fold-change of 1. As an exploratory analysis of dynamics, max-normalized trajectories of the 1000 most abundant clonotypes were examined by PCA with hierarchical clustering. Each responding clone was given a CD4 or CD8 phenotype based on the CD4+ and CD8+ repertoires, which had been sequenced separately. TCRdb applied fastp at Q25 and MiXCR to the public reads, then kept only in-frame beta chains. Entries that share a CDR3 protein sequence are merged under the most common genes and DNA. TCRdb, not the original authors, processed these V and J calls. This sample is represented by roughly 610,000 distinct CDR3 sequences; roughly 17% of them were singletons. The ten largest clones take up around 8.1% of the sample.

The TCR sequence derives from an adult woman who had mild COVID-19 (a few samples of this study predate the infection). The sample titles of this study are shuffled in the database, so cell type and time point are left out; the donor was told from shared clones. Sequenced sample: PBMCs or a T cell subset sorted from them (not recorded which). Rearrangement joined TRBV3-1 to TRBJ2-2; 14 of the junction bases match TRBD2. The CDR3 region reads CASSPRTSGGSDTGELFF. The sequenced DNA: TGTGCCAGCAGCCCCCGGACTAGCGGGGGGTCGGACACCGGGGAGCTGTTTTTT. Beyond the CDR3, the reference TRBV3-1 and TRBJ2-2 genes provide the residues; the full variable domain reads: DTAVSQTPKYLVTQMGNDKSIKCEQNLGHDTMYWYKQDSKKFLKIMFSYNNKELIINETVPNRFSPKSPDKAHLNLHINSLELGDSAVYFCASSPRTSGGSDTGELFFGEGSRLTVL.